The rows below give T cell receptor beta chains drawn from one sample of a study of response to subunit inactivated influenza vaccine. Each CDR3 protein is one row after TCRdb ran MiXCR on the RT-PCR reads. The sample has about 190,000 distinct CDR3 sequences, approximately 15% seen once. The sample consisted of CD8+ T cells sorted from PBMCs, taken around 5 days after vaccination. These receptors were obtained from a man in his forties or fifties who received an inactivated influenza vaccine. Both conserved end residues are part of each CDR3. The D gene is left open where the match is weak. Clone size is not always given. Where it is, it says once, few, many or a class for expanded clones.

j_gene | v_gene | abundance | d_gene | CDR3aa | CDR3nt
TRBJ2-7 | TRBV28 | few | - | CASSRGSAYEQYF | TGTGCCAGCAGTAGGGGGAGTGCCTACGAGCAGTACTTC
TRBJ2-2 | TRBV28 | - | - | CASSLAIGAGGELFF | TGTGCCAGCAGTTTAGCCATTGGGGCCGGCGGGGAGCTGTTTTTT
TRBJ2-7 | TRBV15 | - | TRBD2 | CATSWGGSSYEQYF | TGTGCCACCAGCTGGGGCGGGAGCTCCTACGAGCAGTACTTC
TRBJ2-1 | TRBV12-3/TRBV12-4 | many | - | CASSLANEQFF | TGTGCCAGCAGCTTAGCTAATGAGCAGTTCTTC
TRBJ1-1 | TRBV5-6 | - | TRBD1 | CASSSGQGYTEASF | TGTGCCAGCAGCTCTGGACAGGGTTATACTGAAGCTTCCTTT
TRBJ2-3 | TRBV30 | few | - | CAWRRADTQYF | TGTGCCTGGAGAAGGGCAGATACGCAGTATTTT
TRBJ2-5 | TRBV7-2 | few | - | CASSLVFVNAQETQYF | TGTGCCAGCAGCTTAGTCTTCGTGAACGCTCAAGAGACCCAGTACTTC
TRBJ1-4 | TRBV6-5 | few | - | CASSYSTRANEKLFF | TGTGCCAGCAGTTACAGCACCCGGGCTAATGAAAAACTGTTTTTT
TRBJ2-7 | TRBV7-9 | few | - | CASIKGYGGKQYF | TGTGCCAGCATCAAGGGGTACGGGGGCAAGCAGTACTTC
TRBJ1-1 | TRBV7-2 | few | - | CASSFMGANTEAFF | TGTGCCAGCAGCTTTATGGGGGCGAACACTGAAGCTTTCTTT
TRBJ2-7 | TRBV5-1 | - | - | CASSGIGTSSDHEQYF | TGCGCCAGCAGCGGGATCGGGACTTCGAGTGATCACGAGCAGTACTTC
TRBJ2-7 | TRBV4-1 | - | TRBD1 | CASSQNRGSHEQYF | TGCGCCAGCAGCCAAAACAGGGGTTCCCACGAGCAGTACTTC
TRBJ2-7 | TRBV29-1 | few | TRBD2 | CSVISGIKHEQYF | TGCAGCGTGATTAGCGGGATAAAGCACGAGCAGTACTTC
TRBJ2-1 | TRBV24-1 | few | TRBD1 | CATSSGGAYNEQFF | TGTGCCACCAGTTCAGGGGGCGCTTACAATGAGCAGTTCTTC
TRBJ2-3 | TRBV29-1 | - | TRBD1 | CSDGGQGGIDTQYF | TGCAGCGACGGGGGACAGGGGGGAATAGATACGCAGTATTTT
TRBJ1-4 | TRBV7-6 | - | TRBD1 | CASSSTGGEKLFF | TGTGCCAGCAGCTCGACAGGGGGTGAAAAACTGTTTTTT
TRBJ1-1 | TRBV20-1 | - | TRBD1 | CSARGDGQGAEAFF | TGCAGTGCTAGAGGGGATGGACAGGGCGCTGAAGCTTTCTTT
TRBJ1-2 | TRBV4-1 | - | TRBD1 | CASSRPGQGIRGYTF | TGCGCCAGCAGCCGCCCGGGACAGGGAATCCGTGGCTACACCTTC
TRBJ2-1 | TRBV27 | few | TRBD2 | CASSFGSGGYNEQFF | TGTGCCAGCAGTTTTGGTAGCGGGGGCTACAATGAGCAGTTCTTC
TRBJ2-5 | TRBV28 | few | - | CASSLPGGGREETQYF | TGTGCCAGCAGTTTACCAGGGGGGGGGAGAGAAGAGACCCAGTACTTC
TRBJ1-2 | TRBV29-1 | few | TRBD1 | CSVPFDRGGGYTF | TGCAGCGTTCCTTTTGACAGGGGAGGTGGCTACACCTTC
TRBJ2-7 | TRBV5-6 | few | TRBD1 | CASSIGTGPAREQYF | TGTGCCAGCAGCATAGGGACAGGCCCCGCGCGTGAGCAGTACTTC
TRBJ2-1 | TRBV28 | few | TRBD2 | CASSLLSGGSNNEQFF | TGTGCCAGCAGTTTGTTGAGCGGGGGGTCTAACAATGAGCAGTTCTTC
TRBJ2-1 | TRBV3-1 | - | TRBD1 | CASSHRQGGPYNEQFF | TGTGCCAGCAGCCACCGACAGGGCGGCCCCTACAATGAGCAGTTCTTC
TRBJ1-2 | TRBV4-1 | many | TRBD1 | CASSAVGQDYGYTF | TGCGCCAGCAGCGCAGTCGGACAGGACTATGGCTACACCTTC
TRBJ2-7 | TRBV27 | - | - | CASSSLLAPYEQYF | TGTGCCAGCAGTTCCCTCTTAGCTCCCTACGAGCAGTACTTC
TRBJ2-3 | TRBV11-2 | few | TRBD2 | CASSLVGGALSADTQYF | TGTGCCAGCAGCCTCGTCGGGGGGGCCCTCTCGGCAGATACGCAGTATTTT
TRBJ2-2 | TRBV6-2/TRBV6-3 | few | - | CASSSSSGELFF | TGTGCCAGCAGTTCTAGTTCCGGGGAGCTGTTTTTT
TRBJ2-4 | TRBV23-1 | many | TRBD1 | CASSQLLGQGFAKNIQYF | TGCGCCAGCAGTCAACTCCTAGGACAGGGGTTTGCCAAAAACATTCAGTACTTC
TRBJ2-3 | TRBV10-3 | medium-sized | - | CAISESIRAGSSTDTQYF | TGTGCCATCAGTGAGTCAATACGGGCAGGGTCAAGCACAGATACGCAGTATTTT
TRBJ1-1 | TRBV14 | few | - | CASSQGELRGGGTEAFF | TGTGCCAGCAGCCAAGGGGAACTCCGAGGAGGGGGCACTGAAGCTTTCTTT
TRBJ2-1 | TRBV20-1 | - | - | CSARVGGYNEQFF | TGCAGTGCTAGAGTGGGGGGCTACAATGAGCAGTTCTTC
TRBJ2-3 | TRBV12-3/TRBV12-4 | many | - | CASSPPGAGTDTQYF | TGTGCCAGCAGCCCCCCCGGCGCCGGCACAGATACGCAGTATTTT
TRBJ2-2 | TRBV20-1 | - | - | CTARISGLDTGELFF | TGCACTGCCCGCATCTCCGGGCTGGACACCGGGGAGCTGTTTTTT
TRBJ1-1 | TRBV14 | few | - | CASSQGGTGTEAFF | TGTGCCAGCAGCCAAGGAGGGACCGGCACTGAAGCTTTCTTT
TRBJ1-1 | TRBV5-1 | many | - | CASRMQGHTEAFF | TGCGCCAGCAGAATGCAGGGGCACACTGAAGCTTTCTTT
TRBJ1-1 | TRBV7-2 | - | - | CASSLGLGASNTEAFF | TGTGCCAGCAGCTTAGGTTTAGGGGCCTCGAACACTGAAGCTTTCTTT
TRBJ2-1 | TRBV11-2 | - | TRBD2 | CACSPSAGAYNEQFF | TGTGCCTGCAGCCCTTCGGCGGGAGCATACAATGAGCAGTTCTTC
TRBJ1-1 | TRBV7-9 | - | - | CASSLSGQFTEAFF | TGTGCCAGCAGCTTGTCAGGACAGTTCACTGAAGCTTTCTTT
TRBJ2-5 | TRBV7-9 | - | TRBD2 | CASSLVGQAGRAQYF | TGTGCCAGCAGCTTAGTTGGCCAGGCGGGGAGGGCCCAGTACTTC
TRBJ2-2 | TRBV7-9 | - | - | CASSFPRGQNTGELFF | TGTGCCAGCAGCTTCCCACGGGGGCAGAACACCGGGGAGCTGTTTTTT
TRBJ2-5 | TRBV11-2 | - | - | CASSPGSLETQYF | TGTGCCAGCAGCCCCGGCAGTTTGGAGACCCAGTACTTC
TRBJ2-3 | TRBV6-2/TRBV6-3 | large | TRBD1 | CASSPTTPGQGADTQYF | TGTGCCAGCAGTCCTACCACTCCGGGACAGGGGGCAGATACGCAGTATTTT
TRBJ2-7 | TRBV5-1 | many | - | CASSLAGTLEQYF | TGCGCCAGCAGCCTCGCAGGGACCCTCGAGCAGTACTTC
TRBJ1-2 | TRBV3-1 | many | - | CASSQAVTDNYGYTF | TGTGCCAGCAGCCAAGCGGTCACCGATAACTATGGCTACACCTTC
TRBJ2-1 | TRBV28 | few | - | CASSTTFTSEQFF | TGTGCCAGCAGTACCACCTTCACGTCTGAGCAGTTCTTC
TRBJ2-2 | TRBV20-1 | - | TRBD2 | CSAHSWSSGDTGELFF | TGCAGTGCTCACTCATGGTCGAGCGGGGACACCGGGGAGCTGTTTTTT
TRBJ1-2 | TRBV12-3/TRBV12-4 | - | - | CASRQTVNYGYTF | TGTGCCAGCAGGCAAACAGTGAACTATGGCTACACCTTC
TRBJ1-1 | TRBV11-2 | - | - | CASSSPREFAEAFF | TGTGCCAGCAGCTCGCCTAGGGAATTCGCTGAAGCTTTCTTT
TRBJ1-6 | TRBV4-1 | many | - | CASSQTDSPLHF | TGCGCCAGCAGCCAAACCGATTCACCCCTCCACTTT
TRBJ2-7 | TRBV20-1 | few | TRBD2 | CSAESGGRSYEQYF | TGCAGTGCCGAAAGCGGGGGGCGGTCCTACGAGCAGTACTTC
TRBJ1-5 | TRBV4-1 | - | - | CASSHWGAEKNNQPQHF | TGCGCCAGCAGCCACTGGGGAGCGGAAAAAAACAATCAGCCCCAGCATTTT
TRBJ1-2 | TRBV20-1 | - | TRBD1 | CSARDFRDSLNYGYTF | TGCAGTGCTAGAGACTTCAGGGACAGCCTGAACTATGGCTACACCTTC
TRBJ2-5 | TRBV3-1 | many | TRBD1 | CASSLILDRVETQYF | TGTGCCAGCAGCCTAATCCTGGACAGGGTCGAGACCCAGTACTTC
TRBJ2-7 | TRBV28 | - | - | CASREEPYRVPYEQYF | TGTGCCAGCAGGGAAGAACCATATAGGGTTCCCTACGAGCAGTACTTC
TRBJ2-1 | TRBV11-1 | few | - | CASSSLLGADISYNEQFF | TGTGCCAGCAGCTCCCTATTGGGGGCTGATATCTCCTACAATGAGCAGTTCTTC
TRBJ2-3 | TRBV7-9 | - | - | CASSLEGDTQYF | TGTGCCAGCAGCTTAGAGGGAGATACGCAGTATTTT
TRBJ2-6 | TRBV24-1 | few | - | CATSDSPGSGANVLTF | TGTGCCACCAGTGATTCACCAGGGTCCGGGGCCAACGTCCTGACTTTC
TRBJ1-1 | TRBV9 | - | - | CASSHGRRGNTEAFF | TGTGCCAGCAGCCACGGGCGGCGGGGGAACACTGAAGCTTTCTTT
TRBJ2-1 | TRBV12-3/TRBV12-4 | - | TRBD1 | CASSPGTASSYNEQFF | TGTGCCAGCAGTCCCGGGACAGCGAGCTCCTACAATGAGCAGTTCTTC